A selection of T cell receptor beta chains follows, all from one sample in a study of blood T cell repertoires in COVID-19. Only in-frame clones appear in the TCRdb table, and some are missing; sequencing was by immunoSEQ multiplex PCR. There are under 110,000 clones in the sample; over 80% occur only once, and 5.7% lies in the top ten. Material for sequencing was peripheral blood. Receptors were obtained from a man between 45 and 60 years old with active COVID-19. Each CDR3 is given with its conserved first and last residue. A D gene is named only where the DNA matches it firmly. Expanded clones get a size class; other rows say once, few or many, or leave the size out.

D,J,size,V,DNA,CDR3
TRBD2,TRBJ2-2,.,TRBV5-4,TGTGCCAGCAGCCCCGGGGGAAGAAGCGGGAGTACCCGGGAGCTGTTTTTT,CASSPGGRSGSTRELFF
TRBD2,TRBJ2-3,.,TRBV19,TGTGCCAGTCGACGGACTAGCGGGACAGATACGCAGTATTTT,CASRRTSGTDTQYF
TRBD1,TRBJ1-2,once,TRBV5-1,TGCGCCAGCAGCTTGGATGGGGACAGGGGTGATGGCTACACCTTC,CASSLDGDRGDGYTF
.,TRBJ2-1,few,TRBV30,TGTGCCTGGAGACGGGGAGTGTACAGGGCCTCCTACAATGAGCAGTTCTTC,CAWRRGVYRASYNEQFF
.,TRBJ1-1,few,TRBV29-1,TGCAGCGTTGGGAGCACTGAAGCTTTCTTT,CSVGSTEAFF
.,TRBJ1-1,.,TRBV6-6,TGTGCCACCCAGGAGGGTCAGAACACTGAAGCTTTCTTT,CATQEGQNTEAFF
.,TRBJ2-5,once,TRBV28,TGTGCCAGCAGTCCTGGGAGCGGGCCCCCGGCTCGGACCCAGTACTTC,CASSPGSGPPARTQYF
TRBD1,TRBJ1-1,.,TRBV28,TGTGCCAGCAGTTTCCCCAGGGGGCGAACCATGAACACTGAAGCTTTCTTT,CASSFPRGRTMNTEAFF
TRBD1,TRBJ2-3,.,TRBV27,TGTGCCAGCCAAAGACAGGGGGACCGAACAGATACGCAGTATTTT,CASQRQGDRTDTQYF
.,TRBJ2-7,.,TRBV20-1,TGCAGTGCTAGTATCGGGAGAGGGTCTTACGAGCAGTACTTC,CSASIGRGSYEQYF
.,TRBJ1-1,few,TRBV5-8,TGTGCCAGCAGCTTGGTAGCCACTGAAGCTTTCTTT,CASSLVATEAFF
TRBD1,TRBJ1-4,.,TRBV3-1/TRBV3-2,TGTGCCAGCAGCATCGACCTAGACAGGGGAAGACTGTTTTTT,CASSIDLDRGRLFF
TRBD1,TRBJ1-1,.,TRBV7-9,TGTGCCAGCAGCTTAGGGGGACAGGGGGCAGGCGGTGAAGCTTTCTTT,CASSLGGQGAGGEAFF
.,TRBJ2-7,few,TRBV19,TGTGCCAGTAGTATATGGTCCGGGGGGACAGGCGGAGGTGGTAGCTCCTACGAGCAGTACTTC,CASSIWSGGTGGGGSSYEQYF
.,TRBJ1-6,.,TRBV6-5,TGTGCCAGCAGAAGGGGGTCGGGAGGGACACCACCCCTCCACTTT,CASRRGSGGTPPLHF
TRBD1,TRBJ1-4,.,TRBV5-1,TGCGCCAGCAGCGCTCAGGGGGCAGGTGGGAATGAAAAACTGTTTTTT,CASSAQGAGGNEKLFF
TRBD1,TRBJ2-7,once,TRBV5-1,TGCGCCAGCAGCACCGGGACAGGGAGTCCCGACGAGCAGTACTTC,CASSTGTGSPDEQYF
.,TRBJ2-5,.,TRBV6-2/TRBV6-3,TGTGCCAGCAGTCGGGGATTATTGGAGACCCAGTACTTC,CASSRGLLETQYF
.,TRBJ1-5,.,TRBV30,TGTGCCTGGAGTGTGGGGGAGGGAAGCAATCAGCCCCAGCATTTT,CAWSVGEGSNQPQHF
.,TRBJ1-6,.,TRBV12-3/TRBV12-4,TGTGCCAGCAGTTTACGGAATTCACCCCTCCACTTT,CASSLRNSPLHF
TRBD2,TRBJ2-1,.,TRBV5-1,TGCGCCAGCAGCTTGTATTTTCGGCGGGAGGTCCCTTTTGAATACAATGAGCAGTTCTTC,CASSLYFRREVPFEYNEQFF
TRBD1,TRBJ1-4,.,TRBV9,TGTGCCAGCAGCATTCGACAGGGAACTAATGAAAAACTGTTTTTT,CASSIRQGTNEKLFF
.,TRBJ2-2,.,TRBV5-1,TGCGCCAGCAGCTTGGAGCCAGGGTTTGGGGCCGGGGAGCTGTTTTTT,CASSLEPGFGAGELFF
TRBD1,TRBJ1-6,once,TRBV28,TGTGCCAGCAGTTTCAGCGGGTGGGACAGACTTTCACCCCTCCACTTT,CASSFSGWDRLSPLHF
.,TRBJ2-1,.,TRBV28,TGTGCCAGCAGTTTAGTACAGTACAATGAGCAGTTCTTC,CASSLVQYNEQFF
.,TRBJ2-3,.,TRBV9,TGTGCCAGCAGCCCTATTGCTAGCACAGATACGCAGTATTTT,CASSPIASTDTQYF
TRBD2,TRBJ2-7,.,TRBV6-5,TGTGCCAGCAGGAAGAGACTAGCGGGACTTGAAGAGCAGTACTTC,CASRKRLAGLEEQYF
.,TRBJ2-7,.,TRBV27,TGTGCCAGCAGTTTGAGTCTCCTCTCCTACGAGCAGTACTTC,CASSLSLLSYEQYF
.,TRBJ1-1,.,TRBV7-9,TGTGCCAGCAGCTTAGGGGGGCTGAACACTGAAGCTTTCTTT,CASSLGGLNTEAFF
TRBD1,TRBJ2-5,.,TRBV19,TGTGCCAGTAGTATCCTCGGGACAGCTCAAGAGACCCAGTACTTC,CASSILGTAQETQYF
TRBD1,TRBJ1-2,.,TRBV7-8,TGTGCCAGCAGCTTAATAGGCGGGACAGTCTATGGCTACACCTTC,CASSLIGGTVYGYTF
.,TRBJ2-7,.,TRBV28,TGTGCCAGCAGTTCGCCCAGTGACTACGAGCAGTACTTC,CASSSPSDYEQYF
.,TRBJ1-6,.,TRBV6-1,TGTGCCAGCAGTGAGACCAGGGATAATTCACCCCTCCACTTT,CASSETRDNSPLHF
TRBD2,TRBJ2-1,once,TRBV6-1,TGTGCCAGCAGTGAAGCGTTAACTAGCGGGACCTACAATGAGCAGTTCTTC,CASSEALTSGTYNEQFF
TRBD1,TRBJ1-2,.,TRBV24-1,TGTGCCACCAGTGACAGACAGGGGTTAGATGGCTACACCTTC,CATSDRQGLDGYTF
TRBD1,TRBJ1-6,.,TRBV7-9,TGTGCCAGCAGCCAGGGGGCGGTAAATTCACCCCTCCACTTT,CASSQGAVNSPLHF
.,TRBJ1-1,.,TRBV21-1,TGTGCCAGCAGCAAAGCACCCCCTAAATGTATGAACACTGAAGCTTTCTTT,CASSKAPPKCMNTEAFF
TRBD2,TRBJ2-5,once,TRBV5-4,TGTGCCAGCAGCTTGGGGGGAGGGAGAGAGACCCAGTACTTC,CASSLGGGRETQYF
TRBD2,TRBJ2-3,.,TRBV18,TGTGCCAGCTCCCTGAGTAGCGGGAGAGGTACAGATACGCAGTATTTT,CASSLSSGRGTDTQYF
.,TRBJ2-3,.,TRBV11-2,TGTGCCAGCAGCTTAGATCGAGGTGATACGCAGTATTTT,CASSLDRGDTQYF
.,TRBJ1-5,.,TRBV19,TGTGCCAGTAGTGGCGGAACGAGGGGCAATCAGCCCCAGCATTTT,CASSGGTRGNQPQHF
.,TRBJ1-5,.,TRBV2,TGTGCCAGCAGTAGCAGGGAGGATCAGCCCCAGCATTTT,CASSSREDQPQHF
.,TRBJ1-6,.,TRBV3-1/TRBV3-2,TGTGCCAGCAGCCAACGGACAGAAAATTCACCCCTCCACTTT,CASSQRTENSPLHF
TRBD2,TRBJ2-2,.,TRBV5-1,TGCGCCAGCAGCCCCGCCGGGACTACCAACACCGGGGAGCTGTTTTTT,CASSPAGTTNTGELFF
TRBD1,TRBJ1-2,.,TRBV5-6,TGTGCCAGCAGCTTAGGGACAGCGGGTACTGGCTACACCTTC,CASSLGTAGTGYTF
.,TRBJ1-2,.,TRBV20-1,TGCAGTGCCCTGGACATTGGCTACACCTTC,CSALDIGYTF
TRBD2,TRBJ2-1,.,TRBV28,TGTGCCAGCAGTCCAGCGGGAGTAATTAATGAGCAGTTCTTC,CASSPAGVINEQFF
TRBD2,TRBJ2-5,.,TRBV27,TGTGCCAGCGGGGAGGGGCTGCGGGCGACCCAGTACTTC,CASGEGLRATQYF
.,TRBJ1-1,.,TRBV3-1/TRBV3-2,TGTGCCAGCAGCCACGGGGTTAATGAAGCTTTCTTT,CASSHGVNEAFF
TRBD2,TRBJ2-7,.,TRBV10-3,TGTGCCATCAGTGAGTCGAGAGCTAGCGGGCAGTACTTC,CAISESRASGQYF
.,TRBJ2-7,few,TRBV11-2,TGTGCCAGCAGCTTCTTACAGAGCTCCTACGAGCAGTACTTC,CASSFLQSSYEQYF
.,TRBJ2-5,once,TRBV18,TGTGCCAGCTCGTCCTACCAAGAGACCCAGTACTTC,CASSSYQETQYF
.,TRBJ2-7,.,TRBV5-1,TGCGCCAGCAGCTTGGTTGCGGGGGCCTCCTACGAGCAGTACTTC,CASSLVAGASYEQYF